The source of this TCR beta chain is a study of cytomegalovirus exposure and HLA in healthy donors. Overall study results and limits: A later analysis showed that HLA-associated TCR beta chains had undergone more clonal expansion than equally common others. The authors reported that TCR beta sequences could predict HLA-A and HLA-B alleles. These predictions were accurate for most subjects in the first cohort.

Trimming stripped 4 bases from V and 1 base from J, with 15 bases between. CDR1 and CDR2 (germline): SGHRS, YFSETQ. The CDR3 length is 15 residues. Researchers ran the PCR with 60 Vbeta and 13 Jbeta primers. Assay used: immunoSEQ multiplex PCR; TCRdb lists only in-frame clones, some missing. This table holds some 250,000 clones, around 81% found once. This clone is a singleton in its sample. Antigen: not known. Regarding donors, all were healthy bone marrow donors. Sequencing input: PBMCs. The chain uses TRBV5-1 and TRBJ2-7; D is ambiguous. This TCR derives from a woman aged 55-69 years in good health and CMV-seropositive. CDR3 sequence reads: CASSPDTYLSYEQYF. CDR3 coding DNA: TGCGCCAGCAGCCCCGACACCTATCTATCCTACGAGCAGTACTTC.